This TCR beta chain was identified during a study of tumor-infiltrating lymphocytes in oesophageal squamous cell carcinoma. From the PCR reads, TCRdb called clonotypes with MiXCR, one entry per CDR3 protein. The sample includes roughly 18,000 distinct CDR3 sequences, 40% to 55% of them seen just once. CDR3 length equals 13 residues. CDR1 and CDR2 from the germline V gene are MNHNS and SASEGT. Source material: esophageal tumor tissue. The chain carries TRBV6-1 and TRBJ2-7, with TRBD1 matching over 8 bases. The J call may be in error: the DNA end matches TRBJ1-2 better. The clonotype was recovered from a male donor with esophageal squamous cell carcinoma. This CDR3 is CAIQGAVNYGYTF. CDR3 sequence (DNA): TGTGCCATTCAGGGGGCCGTAAACTATGGCTACACCTTC.